Below, one T cell receptor (beta chain) is given with its context. This entry comes from a study of cytomegalovirus exposure and HLA in healthy donors. The PCR ran on 60 Vbeta and 13 Jbeta primers. Assay: immunoSEQ multiplex PCR; the TCRdb copy retains only in-frame clones and omits some. The sample has tens of thousands of clones, about four fifths seen once. Sequenced: PBMCs. The TCR was taken from a man in his fifties in good health and CMV-seropositive.

CDR3 region: CASSITGPGGPQHF. CDR3 DNA: TGTGCCAGTAGTATAACGGGGCCAGGGGGGCCCCAGCATTTT. The chain joins TRBV19 to TRBJ1-5; 7 bases are shared with TRBD1. The J segment lost 9 bases and the V segment lost 2 bases, leaving 7 bases of the junction unmatched. This CDR3 is 14 amino acids long. The germline CDR1 and CDR2 sequences are LNHDA and SQIVND (reference sequence). Using reference TRBV19 and TRBJ1-5 for the parts outside the CDR3, the full variable domain is DGGITQSPKYLFRKEGQNVTLSCEQNLNHDAMYWYRQDPGQGLRLIYYSQIVNDFQKGDIAEGYSVSREKKESFPLTVTSAQKNPTAFYLCASSITGPGGPQHFGDGTRLSIL.